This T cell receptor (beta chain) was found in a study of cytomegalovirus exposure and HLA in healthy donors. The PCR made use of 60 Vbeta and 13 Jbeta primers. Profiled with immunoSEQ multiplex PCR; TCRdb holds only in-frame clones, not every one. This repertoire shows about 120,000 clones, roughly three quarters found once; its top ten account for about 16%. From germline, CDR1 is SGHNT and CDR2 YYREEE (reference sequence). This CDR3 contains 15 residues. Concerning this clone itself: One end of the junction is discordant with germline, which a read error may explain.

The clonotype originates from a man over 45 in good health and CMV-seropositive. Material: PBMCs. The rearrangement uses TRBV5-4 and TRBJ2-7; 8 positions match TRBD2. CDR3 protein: CVSSLNAGGYYEQYF. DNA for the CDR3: TGTGTCAGCAGCTTGAACGCGGGGGGTTACTACGAGCAGTACTTC.